The present TCR beta chain was sequenced within a study of cytomegalovirus exposure and HLA in healthy donors. As for the study in general: Early release data held 85 million to 95 million unique TCRs from HLA-typed donors. General study findings and limits: Immune exposure information available was restricted to CMV serostatus. Most CMV-associated TCR beta chains appeared HLA-restricted in a later analysis.

PCR employed 60 Vbeta and 13 Jbeta primers. Sequencing used immunoSEQ multiplex PCR; TCRdb keeps in-frame clones, though not all of them. Here the sample spans some 100,000 clones, 79% being singletons. As for this clone: The antigen is not known.

This receptor was taken from a male donor in good health and CMV-seropositive. The sample was PBMCs.

The CDR3 DNA is TGTGCCAGCAGCGCAGACAGGGGGTTGGGGGAGACCCAGTACTTC. Protein sequence: CASSADRGLGETQYF. The chain uses TRBV2 and TRBJ2-5; TRBD1 agrees at 9 bases. This CDR3 is built from 15 residues. Trimming cost V 6 bases and J 5 bases; bases outside gene matches: 10. Germline assignment: CDR1 SNHLY and CDR2 FYNNEI.